The sequence of this T cell receptor (beta chain) was determined in a study of cytomegalovirus exposure and HLA in healthy donors (dated by TCRdb to about 2017). A note on the overall study: An earlier analysis of approximately 640 of the donors reported 250 to 300 Gb of sequence data and some 120 million unique TCR beta sequences from 190 million or so T cells. An early release covering 550 to 650 HLA-typed donors comprised about 300 gigabases of sequencing data and 85 million to 100 million unique TCR sequences. Of the roughly 410 genotyped donors, less than 90% were placed in the genetic ancestry cluster associated with self-reported Caucasian donors. The study aimed to test whether signatures of past pathogen exposure could be identified by cataloging public T cell receptors. The T cell repertoires of 670 or so subjects were profiled by immunosequencing and related to cytomegalovirus serostatus. A separate validation cohort of over a hundred different subjects was used in addition to the roughly 720-subject first cohort. To predict cytomegalovirus infection status, the study brought together high-throughput TCR immunosequencing, statistical association of individual TCRs with disease status, and machine learning. In a later analysis, previously published TCR beta repertoires from more than 500 donors were re-analyzed and high-resolution HLA genotyping was added so that TCR occurrence patterns could be studied. The later analysis used no new phenotypic data to find candidate immune exposures, relying instead on TCR beta sequences and their occurrence across donors. In an earlier analysis of more than 550 of the donors, high-throughput TCR beta sequencing was used to judge whether each TCR beta V gene segment behaved as functional or pseudogenic. Donor age, sex, ethnicity and CMV serostatus were collected together with the repertoire data. A later genetic analysis took genome-wide SNP genotypes for about three fifths of the roughly 670 donors and used that subset as a discovery cohort. All discovery cohort repertoires had been generated using a single sequencing platform. Class I and class II HLA loci were covered by the typing at four-digit resolution. The number of donors typed differed by locus, with roughly 620-640 for A, B, C, DRB1 and DQB1, 522 for DQA1, 600 to 610 for DPA1, and around 450 for DPB1. Because of strong linkage in the cohort, four to six DR-DQ haplotypes were treated as single units for association and clustering. Among 350 to 400 genotyped donors of the cohort, an average of approximately 250,000 unique TCR beta nucleotide sequences were sequenced per donor, roughly a sixth of them non-productive. On the study overall, not on this receptor specifically: A further reported finding was that TCR beta sequences accurately predicted the HLA-A and HLA-B alleles for most subjects in the first cohort. At a false discovery rate of 0.05, a later analysis linked some 18,000 TCR beta sequences to specific HLA alleles. The presence/absence analyses assumed that sequencing depth was roughly uniform across donors, and that assumption may not be true. A group of highly shared sequence variants was considered likely to be a technical artifact of the sequencing pipeline. A total of roughly 160 TCR beta chains were listed by the study as associated with cytomegalovirus. Assigning TCR associations to individual alleles was difficult when HLA alleles, especially DR and DQ, strongly co-occurred. In a later analysis, the rate of TCR association differed among HLA loci, with DRB1 alleles having the most associated TCRs and HLA-C alleles having the fewest. In both the original and validation cohorts, the classifier was reported to diagnose cytomegalovirus status with high specificity and sensitivity. While some public TCRs were present in many individuals, most TCR sequences turned up only very rarely across donors. For the cohort, immune exposure information was limited to CMV serostatus. This cohort had only TCR beta chains sequenced, and the lack of alpha or paired-chain data limited which features could be detected. Three of the identified cytomegalovirus-associated TCR beta chains were confirmed in vitro to be specific for cytomegalovirus antigens. In a later genetic analysis, a missense DCLRE1C variant was associated with V-gene and J-gene trimming of TCR beta chains, and the association was replicated in an independent cohort. In a later analysis, most CMV-associated TCR beta chains were found to appear HLA-restricted, with HLA associations seemingly driven largely by CMV exposure. The authors suggested that the approach could potentially be extended to other disease states and immunological phenotypes. Because HLA typing was unavailable for some donors at each locus, only the typed subset was used in association tests. Broadly in line with IMGT annotations, most TCR beta V segments showed up in productive rearrangements about 90% or about 30% of the time in an earlier analysis of under 700 of the donors. In a later genetic analysis, fewer N-insertions in productive TCRs were reported among donors in an Asian-associated ancestry cluster than the roughly 700-donor mean. A later analysis reported that several top co-occurrence clusters appeared linked to parvovirus B19, influenza, CMV and Epstein-Barr virus. In a later analysis, HLA-associated TCR beta chains were found to be more clonally expanded and to have lower generation probabilities than equally common non-associated chains. Linkage disequilibrium might explain the correlated functional status among segregating V segments, but an unknown experimental factor could not be ruled out. The earlier analysis of approximately 560 of the donors excluded roughly 17 rarely observed V segments, including chromosome 9 orphons, because counts were too low.

This clone was seen more than once but under ten times. What antigen it recognizes has not been identified. One base away there is no much larger clone; base qualities are not given. In total, 600 or so healthy bone marrow donors made up the cohort. All cohort members were sampled while nominally healthy, although unrecorded immune exposures were likely present. The donor was CMV seronegative and was included in the group of 352 seronegative cohort members. A peripheral blood sample was collected from each donor, and TCR beta sequencing was performed on peripheral blood mononuclear cells. The Qiagen DNeasy Blood Extraction Kit was used to extract genomic DNA from the blood cell samples. The library was obtained by the immunoSEQ multiplex PCR assay. The multiplex PCR relied on a mix of 60 forward primers for TCR Vbeta segments and 13 reverse primers for TCR Jbeta segments. A multiplex PCR assay on genomic DNA amplified the CDR3 region of rearranged TCR beta genes. Amplified TCR beta libraries were sequenced as 87-base-pair reads on the Illumina HiSeq System. Processing in the source paper ran as follows. Across the roughly 640 repertoires, a later analysis counted roughly 84 million unique TCR beta chains, approximately 10 million of which were shared by at least two donors. Raw reads were error-corrected and collapsed into unique sequences with a nearest-neighbor algorithm that merged closely related sequences to remove PCR and sequencing errors. To assign V, D and J gene segments, CDR3 sequences were aligned to IMGT reference sequences. For a sequence to be retained, at least a six-nucleotide match to both a V gene segment and a J gene segment was required. Rearrangements were called productive when the CDR3 lacked stop codons and stayed in frame with V and J; all others were non-productive. CDR3 was defined by IMGT convention, running from the second conserved V-encoded cysteine to the conserved J-encoded phenylalanine. The earlier analysis of 587 of the donors excluded any sequence lacking an unambiguous match to a single V gene segment. An earlier analysis of a few hundred of the donors classified V segments as functional when productive rearrangements were above 56.7% and as segregating when the standard deviation between donors was above 5%. A statistical classification framework was developed to diagnose cytomegalovirus status using the catalog of TCR beta chain sequences. In a later analysis, V and J genes were assigned by comparing TCR nucleotide sequences against IMGT/GENE-DB human TR gene sequences. A later analysis assigned CDR3 sequences and most-parsimonious VDJ recombination scenarios with the TCRdist pipeline. In a later analysis, every TCR beta chain was defined by the combination of its CDR3 amino acid sequence and its V-gene family, and reads without a unique V-gene family were dropped. A later analysis removed 600 or so highly shared, low-generation-probability nucleotide sequences to deal with suspected cross-contamination and a sequencing artifact. For each public chain, a later analysis derived a clonal expansion index from normalized ranks of inferred template counts within each repertoire. In a later analysis, generation probabilities were computed with a VDJ recombination model fitted to out-of-frame rearrangements, and the resulting probabilities were checked against IGoR. A later analysis scored TCR-TCR, TCR-HLA and TCR-CMV co-occurrence with hypergeometric tests, applying a repertoire-size bias correction to TCR pairs. To estimate false discovery rates, a later analysis permuted the HLA or CMV assignments 20 times. In a later analysis, co-occurring TCRs were grouped using DBSCAN, with TCRdist sequence similarity added in when clustering inside HLA-allele-positive subsets. Repertoires with fewer than 30,000 or more than 120,000 public chains were left out of co-occurrence clustering, as were about five repertoires with anomalous nucleotide sharing. In its TCRdb copy, this immuneACCESS table keeps in-frame sequences only and misses some clones. Where compared with another copy, unresolved V genes explain less than half of these, and the others have no known cause. V, J and clone size reflect that table, while D and trimming were determined from the DNA. The sample yields hundreds of thousands of clones; around 66% were counted once. Jointly, the top ten make up 2% to 2.5% of the sample.

The TCR comes from a female donor in good health and CMV-seronegative. Sequencing input: PBMCs.

The CDR3 amino acid sequence is: CASSLTGTQQETQYF. The DNA sequence is given as TGCGCCAGCAGTCTGACCGGGACACAACAAGAGACCCAGTACTTC. The rearranged segments are TRBV23-1 and TRBJ2-5; matching of 6 bases hints at TRBD1 as the D gene. TRBV23-1 is classed as an ORF, of uncertain function. At the junction V is shortened by 4 bases and J by 2 bases, with 14 bases in between. There are 15 amino acids in the CDR3, from cysteine to phenylalanine inclusive. CDR3 DNA only is kept here, 45 bases in frame from base 1.